This T cell receptor (beta chain) was retrieved from a study of blood T cell repertoires in COVID-19. Overall study context: The samples span acute and convalescent COVID-19 from the United States, Italy and Spain.

Germline CDR1 is MNHEY and CDR2 is SVGAGI. The CDR3 is 15 amino acids. Deletions cut 0 bases from V and 7 bases from J, with 15 bases between. Methods used by the authors: Reference gene primer amplification gave estimated nucleated cell counts. Libraries were prepared by immunoSEQ multiplex PCR; TCRdb keeps only in-frame clonotypes and omits some of them. V and J calls and clone size are given by that table; D and trimming were obtained from the DNA. Among over 400,000 clones listed, approximately 90% were seen once. This TCR was recovered from a woman aged 60-70 years who had recovered from COVID-19. V usage is TRBV6-5 and J usage is TRBJ1-2; D possibly corresponds to TRBD1 (5 bases). The sequenced sample was PBMCs or T cells enriched from blood (not recorded which). DNA of the CDR3: TGTGCCAGCAGTTACTCGAACGCTCCTAGGGGTGGCTACACCTTC. Translation gives CASSYSNAPRGGYTF.